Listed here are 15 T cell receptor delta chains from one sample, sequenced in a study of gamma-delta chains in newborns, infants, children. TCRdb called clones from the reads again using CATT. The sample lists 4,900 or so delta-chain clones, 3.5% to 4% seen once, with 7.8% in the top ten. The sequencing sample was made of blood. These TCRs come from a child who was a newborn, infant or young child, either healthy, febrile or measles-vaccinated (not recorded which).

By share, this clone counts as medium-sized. The CDR3 DNA sequence: TGTGCTCTTGGGGAACCCGCTACTGGGGGATACCGGTACACCGATAAACTCATCTTT. Its translation: CALGEPATGGYRYTDKLIF. J is TRDJ1 and V is TRDV1, with TRDD3 matching 12 bases. J was trimmed by 0 bases and V by 1 base; bases with no gene match: 9. The germline V gene encodes CDR1 TSWWSYY and CDR2 QGS. This CDR3 has 19 amino acids.

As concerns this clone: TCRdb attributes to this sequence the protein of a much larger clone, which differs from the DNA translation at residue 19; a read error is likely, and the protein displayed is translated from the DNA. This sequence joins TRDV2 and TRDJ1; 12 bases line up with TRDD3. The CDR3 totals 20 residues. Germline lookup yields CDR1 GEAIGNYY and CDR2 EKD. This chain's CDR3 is CACDTVHLFSVLGDTDKLTF. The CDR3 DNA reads TGTGCCTGTGACACCGTACACTTGTTTTCCGTACTGGGGGATACCGATAAACTCACCTTT.

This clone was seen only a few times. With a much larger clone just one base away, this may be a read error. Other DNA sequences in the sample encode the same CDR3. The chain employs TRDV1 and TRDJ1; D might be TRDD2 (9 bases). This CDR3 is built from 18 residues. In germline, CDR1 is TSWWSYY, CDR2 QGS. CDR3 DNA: TGTGCCCTTGGGGACCCCTTCCTACTGGGGATACCCTCCGATAAACTCATCTTT. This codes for CALGDPFLLGIPSDKLIF.

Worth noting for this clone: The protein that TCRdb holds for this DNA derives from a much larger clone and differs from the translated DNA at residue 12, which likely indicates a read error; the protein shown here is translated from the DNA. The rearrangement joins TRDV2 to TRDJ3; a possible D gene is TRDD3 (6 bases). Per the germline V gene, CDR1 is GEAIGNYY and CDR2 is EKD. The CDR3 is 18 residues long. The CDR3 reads CACDTAGTISWGTRQMFF. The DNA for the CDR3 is TGTGCCTGTGACACCGCGGGGACTATCTCCTGGGGCACCCGACAGATGTTTTTC.

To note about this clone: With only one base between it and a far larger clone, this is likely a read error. The CDR3 DNA reads TGTGCCTGTGACACCAGGGGATATTTGACAGCACAACTCTTCTTT. Translation gives CACDTRGYLTAQLFF. The rearrangement links TRDV2 to TRDJ2; 7 bases line up with TRDD3. Trimming took 0 bases from V and 1 from J; bases not matched to a gene: 1. This CDR3 is built from 15 residues. Germline lookup yields CDR1 GEAIGNYY and CDR2 EKD.

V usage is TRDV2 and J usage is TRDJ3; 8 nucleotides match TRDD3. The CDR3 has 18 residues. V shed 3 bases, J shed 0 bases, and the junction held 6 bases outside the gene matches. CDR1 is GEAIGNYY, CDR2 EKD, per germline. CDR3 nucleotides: TGTGCCTGTGACTTACTGGGGGCTAGCTCCTGGGACACCCGACAGATGTTTTTC. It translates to CACDLLGASSWDTRQMFF.

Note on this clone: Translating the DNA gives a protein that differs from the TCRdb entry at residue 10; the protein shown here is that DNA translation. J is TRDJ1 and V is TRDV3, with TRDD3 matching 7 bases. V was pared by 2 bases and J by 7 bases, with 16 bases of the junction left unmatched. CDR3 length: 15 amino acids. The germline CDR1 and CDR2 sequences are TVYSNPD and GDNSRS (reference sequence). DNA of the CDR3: TGTGCCTTTCCCGGCGTACTGGGGACCGCCCCTAAACTCATCTTT. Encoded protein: CAFPGVLGTAPKLIF.

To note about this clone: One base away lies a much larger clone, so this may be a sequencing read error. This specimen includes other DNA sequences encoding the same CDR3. The CDR3 spells CAFSLGGPALTAQLFF. The CDR3, as DNA: TGTGCCTTTTCTCTGGGGGGCCCCGCTTTGACAGCACAGCTCTTCTTT. The rearrangement joins TRDV3 to TRDJ2; 7 positions match TRDD3. The CDR3 is 16 residues long. CDR1 and CDR2 (germline): TVYSNPD, GDNSRS (reference sequence).

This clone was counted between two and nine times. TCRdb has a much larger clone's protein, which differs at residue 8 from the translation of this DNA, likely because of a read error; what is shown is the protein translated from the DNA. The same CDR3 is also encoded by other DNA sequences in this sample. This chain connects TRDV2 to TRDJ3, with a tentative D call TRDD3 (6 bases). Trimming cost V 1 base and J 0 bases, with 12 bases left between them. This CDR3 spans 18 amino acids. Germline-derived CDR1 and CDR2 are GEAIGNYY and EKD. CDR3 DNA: TGTGCCTGTGACACTGGGGGCAGTAGCTCCTGGGACACCCGACAGATGTTTTTC. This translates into CACDTGGSSSWDTRQMFF.

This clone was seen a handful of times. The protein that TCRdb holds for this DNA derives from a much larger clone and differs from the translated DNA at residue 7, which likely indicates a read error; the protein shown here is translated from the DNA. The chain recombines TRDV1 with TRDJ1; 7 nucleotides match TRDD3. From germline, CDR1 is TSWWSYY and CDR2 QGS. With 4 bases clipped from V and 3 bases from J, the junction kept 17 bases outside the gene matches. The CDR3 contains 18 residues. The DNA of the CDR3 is TGTGCTCTTGGGGGGTCCCTCTACTGGGGAGAGGTCCCCGATAAACTCATCTTT. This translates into CALGGSLYWGEVPDKLIF.

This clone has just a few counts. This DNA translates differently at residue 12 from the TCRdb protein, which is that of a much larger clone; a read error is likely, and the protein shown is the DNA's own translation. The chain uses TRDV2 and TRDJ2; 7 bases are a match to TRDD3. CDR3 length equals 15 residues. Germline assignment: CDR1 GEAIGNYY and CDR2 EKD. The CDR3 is CACDWGLGGTARLFF. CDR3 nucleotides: TGTGCCTGTGACTGGGGGCTGGGGGGGACAGCACGACTCTTCTTT.

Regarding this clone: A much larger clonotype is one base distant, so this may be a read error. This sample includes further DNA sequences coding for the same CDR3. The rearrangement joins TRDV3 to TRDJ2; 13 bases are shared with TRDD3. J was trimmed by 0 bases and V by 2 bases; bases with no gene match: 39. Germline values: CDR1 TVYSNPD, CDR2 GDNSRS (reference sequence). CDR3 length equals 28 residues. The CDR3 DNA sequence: TGTGCCTTTCGTGCCCTTCCAATCCCTCCAACTGGGGGATACGCCTCCGGTCTCTCCCGAGCTTTGACAGCACAACTCTTCTTT. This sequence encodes CAFRALPIPPTGGYASGLSRALTAQLFF.

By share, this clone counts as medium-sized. The CDR3 sequence: CAFPGVLGTTPKLIF. The DNA for the CDR3 is TGTGCCTTTCCCGGCGTACTGGGGACCACCCCTAAACTCATCTTT. The V call is TRDV3, the J call TRDJ1, with 7 bases lining up with TRDD3. V shed 2 bases, J shed 7 bases, and the junction held 16 bases outside the gene matches. Germline V CDR1 and CDR2: TVYSNPD, GDNSRS (reference sequence). The CDR3 is 15 amino acids.

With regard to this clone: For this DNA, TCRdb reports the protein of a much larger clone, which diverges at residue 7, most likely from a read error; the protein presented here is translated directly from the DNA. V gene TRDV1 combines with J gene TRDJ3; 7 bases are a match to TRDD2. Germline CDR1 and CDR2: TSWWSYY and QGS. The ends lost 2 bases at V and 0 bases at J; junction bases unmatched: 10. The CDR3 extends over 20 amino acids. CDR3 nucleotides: TGTGCTCTTGGGGAATTCTTTCCTACCCGGGACTCCTGGGACACCCGACAGATGTTTTTC. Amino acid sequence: CALGEFFPTRDSWDTRQMFF.

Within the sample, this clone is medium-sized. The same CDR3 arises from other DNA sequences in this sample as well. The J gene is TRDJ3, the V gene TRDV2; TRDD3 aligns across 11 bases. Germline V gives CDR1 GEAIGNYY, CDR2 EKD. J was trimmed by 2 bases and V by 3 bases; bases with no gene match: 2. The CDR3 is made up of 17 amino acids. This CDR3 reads CACDVLGDTWDTRQMFF. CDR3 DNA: TGTGCCTGTGACGTACTGGGGGATACCTGGGACACCCGACAGATGTTTTTC.